This entry lists 12 T cell receptor beta chains sequenced from one sample in a study of persistence of HIV-infected CD4 T cells. This was the immunoSEQ version 4 assay in survey mode. The repertoire was sequenced with immunoSEQ multiplex PCR; TCRdb's copy has only in-frame clones and lacks some. Altogether under 40,000 clones are present, roughly 71% being singletons, with the ten largest covering roughly 1.4%. Their antigens remain unidentified. An overlapping HIV-1 Gag peptide pool stimulated these cells at about 0.94 ug/peptide/mL. Responding CD4+ T cells were sorted by upregulation of both CD40 ligand and CD69. The sample was CD4+ T cells sorted from PBMCs after approximately 18-hour stimulation, taken from a patient who received antiretroviral therapy. These receptors were collected from an adult man with HIV who was CMV-seropositive.

This chain links TRBV10-3 with TRBJ1-4; a possible D gene is TRBD1 (5 bases). Germline CDR1 and CDR2: ENHRY and SYGVKD. The CDR3 sequence is 16 residues long. V lost 2 bases to trimming and J lost 8 bases, with 18 bases between them. The chain's CDR3 is CAISEQRTIGGEKLFF. DNA for the CDR3: TGTGCCATCAGTGAGCAAAGGACAATTGGTGGGGAAAAACTGTTTTTT.

The CDR3 DNA sequence: TGCGCCAGCTGTCTGGACAGGGGAGATTATGAGCAGTTCTTC. Its protein is CASCLDRGDYEQFF. This rearrangement joins TRBV4-1 to TRBJ2-1, with 9 bases lining up with TRBD1. Trimming removed 8 bases from V and 8 bases from J; junction bases left unmatched: 10. The CDR3 is 14 amino acids. Germline CDR1 and CDR2: MGHRA and YSYEKL.

V gene TRBV18 combines with J gene TRBJ2-1, with TRBD1 identical over 9 bases. The CDR3 loop spans 17 amino acids. The germline V gene encodes CDR1 KGHSH and CDR2 LQKENI. Trimming at V came to 5 bases and at J to 2 bases, leaving 10 bases not matched to a gene. The CDR3 DNA follows: TGTGCCAGCTCAAAGGACAGGGGAGGATGGGCCTACAATGAGCAGTTCTTC. Its translation: CASSKDRGGWAYNEQFF.

The gene calls are TRBV7-2 and TRBJ2-1; D may be TRBD1 (6 bases). The CDR3 is 14 residues long. Germline values: CDR1 SGHTA, CDR2 FQGNSA. The V gene lost 5 bases and the J gene lost 7 bases, with 15 bases spanning the gap. The CDR3 nucleotides are TGTGCCAGCAGCAGACAGGTTCCTAGAAATGAGCAGTTCTTC. Residues: CASSRQVPRNEQFF.

The chain joins TRBV2 to TRBJ1-6; D remains unclear. CDR3 length: 14 residues. Germline CDR1 SNHLY, CDR2 FYNNEI. The V end lost 8 bases, the J end lost 10 bases, and 18 bases lay between the germline ends. CDR3 region: CASSLDLSGSPLHF. CDR3 in DNA: TGTGCCAGCTCACTGGACCTCTCGGGATCACCCCTCCACTTT. Full variable domain (missing parts from reference TRBV2 and TRBJ1-6): EPEVTQTPSHQVTQMGQEVILRCVPISNHLYFYWYRQILGQKVEFLVSFYNNEISEKSEIFDDQFSVERPDGSNFTLKIRSTKLEDSAMYFCASSLDLSGSPLHFGNGTRLTVT.

This clone was seen only once. V and J are TRBV2 and TRBJ2-2; tentatively, D is TRBD2 (7 bases). Trimming removed 8 bases at V and 1 base at J, with 11 bases between. Germline V gives CDR1 SNHLY, CDR2 FYNNEI. The CDR3 totals 14 residues. CDR3 bases: TGTGCCAGCTCGAGGGGGGGGAACACCGGGGAGCTGTTTTTT. Its protein product is CASSRGGNTGELFF.

In its sample, this clone was seen a few times. This chain links TRBV19 with TRBJ1-5, with a tentative D call TRBD1 (5 bases). Trimming removed 7 bases from V and 2 bases from J, with 12 bases in between. Germline loops: CDR1 LNHDA, CDR2 SQIVND (reference sequence). There are 14 residues in the CDR3. CDR3 amino acids: CASTSTAGNQPQHF. The CDR3 DNA is TGTGCCAGTACATCGACAGCGGGCAATCAGCCCCAGCATTTT.

V is TRBV6-5 and J is TRBJ2-2; TRBD1 aligns across 9 bases. This CDR3 has 14 residues. J was trimmed by 7 bases and V by 6 bases; bases with no gene match: 6. In germline, CDR1 is MNHEY, CDR2 SVGAGI. The CDR3 nucleotides are TGTGCCAGCAGGGTGACAGGGGGGAGCGGGGAGCTGTTTTTT. This gives the protein CASRVTGGSGELFF.

This clone was detected only a few times. This chain joins TRBV29-1 and TRBJ2-2, with D perhaps TRBD2 (5 bases). Trimming cost V 0 bases and J 4 bases, with 12 bases left between them. The CDR3 sequence is 15 residues long. CDR1 and CDR2 (germline): SQVTM, ANQGSEA. The CDR3 loop reads CSVEDRWTSTGELFF. The CDR3 DNA follows: TGCAGCGTTGAAGACAGGTGGACTTCCACCGGGGAGCTGTTTTTT.

This sequence joins TRBV3-1 (or the pseudogene TRBV3-2) and TRBJ1-3; possible D gene TRBD1, 5 bases. Trimming stripped 4 bases from V and 0 bases from J, with 10 bases between. CDR1 LGHDT and CDR2 YNNKEL come from the germline V gene (reference sequence). This CDR3 has 15 residues. CDR3 nucleotide sequence: TGTGCCAGCAGCCCCCGACAGTACTCTGGAAACACCATATATTTT. Translated: CASSPRQYSGNTIYF.

In its sample, this clone was seen a few times. This chain uses TRBV3-1 (or the pseudogene TRBV3-2) with TRBJ2-7; 9 bases are a match to TRBD1. CDR3 size: 14 residues. CDR1 LGHDT and CDR2 YNNKEL come from the germline V gene (reference sequence). V dropped 4 bases and J dropped 4; count of bases not matched to a gene: 5. The CDR3 region has the DNA TGTGCCAGCAGCCCCGGACAGGGGAGGTACGAGCAGTACTTC. Protein product: CASSPGQGRYEQYF.

V usage is TRBV19 and J usage is TRBJ2-3; tentatively, D is TRBD1 (6 bases). The germline CDR1 and CDR2 sequences are LNHDA and SQIVND (reference sequence). The CDR3 runs to 15 residues. The V and J ends lost 1 base and 2 bases respectively, with 10 bases between them. CDR3 in amino acids: CASSIAQGLTDTQYF. The DNA for the CDR3 is TGTGCCAGTAGTATAGCGCAGGGGCTCACAGATACGCAGTATTTT.